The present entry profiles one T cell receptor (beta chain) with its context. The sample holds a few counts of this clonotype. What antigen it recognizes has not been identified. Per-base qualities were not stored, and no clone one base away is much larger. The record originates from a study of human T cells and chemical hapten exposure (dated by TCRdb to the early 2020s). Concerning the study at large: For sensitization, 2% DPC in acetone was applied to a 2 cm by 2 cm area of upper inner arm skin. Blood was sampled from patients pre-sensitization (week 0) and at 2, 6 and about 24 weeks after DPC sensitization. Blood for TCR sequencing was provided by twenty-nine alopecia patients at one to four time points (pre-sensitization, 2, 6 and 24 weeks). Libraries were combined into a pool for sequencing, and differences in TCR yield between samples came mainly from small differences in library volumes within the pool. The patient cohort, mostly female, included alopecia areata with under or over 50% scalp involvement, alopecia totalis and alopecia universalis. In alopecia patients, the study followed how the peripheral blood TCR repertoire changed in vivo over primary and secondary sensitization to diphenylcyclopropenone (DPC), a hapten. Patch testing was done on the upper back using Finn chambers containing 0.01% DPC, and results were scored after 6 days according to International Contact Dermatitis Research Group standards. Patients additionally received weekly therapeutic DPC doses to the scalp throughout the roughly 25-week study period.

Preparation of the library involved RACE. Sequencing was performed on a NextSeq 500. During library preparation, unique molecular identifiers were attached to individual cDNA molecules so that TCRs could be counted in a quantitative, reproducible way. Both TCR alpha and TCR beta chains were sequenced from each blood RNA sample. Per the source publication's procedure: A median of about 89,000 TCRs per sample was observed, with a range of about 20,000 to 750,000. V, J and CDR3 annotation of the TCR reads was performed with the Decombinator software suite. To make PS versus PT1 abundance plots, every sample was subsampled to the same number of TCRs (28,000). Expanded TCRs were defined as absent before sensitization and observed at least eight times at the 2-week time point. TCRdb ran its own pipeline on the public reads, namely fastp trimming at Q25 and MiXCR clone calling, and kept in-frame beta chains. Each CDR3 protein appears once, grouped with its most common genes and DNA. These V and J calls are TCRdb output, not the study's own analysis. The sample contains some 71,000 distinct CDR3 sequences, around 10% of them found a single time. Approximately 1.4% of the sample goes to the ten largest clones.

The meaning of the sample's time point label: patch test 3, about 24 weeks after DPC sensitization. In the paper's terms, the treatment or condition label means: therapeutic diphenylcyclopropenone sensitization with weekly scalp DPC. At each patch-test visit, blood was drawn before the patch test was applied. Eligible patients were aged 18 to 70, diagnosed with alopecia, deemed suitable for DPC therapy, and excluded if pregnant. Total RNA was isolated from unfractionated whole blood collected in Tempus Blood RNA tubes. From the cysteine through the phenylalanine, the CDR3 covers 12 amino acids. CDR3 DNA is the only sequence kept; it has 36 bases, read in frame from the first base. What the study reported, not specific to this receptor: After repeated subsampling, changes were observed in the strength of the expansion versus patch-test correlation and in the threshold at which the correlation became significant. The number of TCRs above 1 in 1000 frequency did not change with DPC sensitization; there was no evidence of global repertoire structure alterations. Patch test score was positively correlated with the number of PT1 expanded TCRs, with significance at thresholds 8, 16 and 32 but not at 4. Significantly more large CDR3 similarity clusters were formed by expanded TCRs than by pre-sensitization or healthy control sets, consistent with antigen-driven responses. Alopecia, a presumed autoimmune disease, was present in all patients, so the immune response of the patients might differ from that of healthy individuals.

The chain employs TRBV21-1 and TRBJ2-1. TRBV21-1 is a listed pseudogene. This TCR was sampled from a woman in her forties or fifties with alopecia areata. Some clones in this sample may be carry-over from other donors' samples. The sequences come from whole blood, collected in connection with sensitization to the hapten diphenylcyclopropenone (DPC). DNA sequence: TGTGCCAGCAGAAGAATGTACAATGAGCAGTTCTTC. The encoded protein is CASRRMYNEQFF.